The source of this TCR beta chain is a study of cytomegalovirus exposure and HLA in healthy donors. Study-wide findings and caveats: Follow-up analysis later connected one missense variant in DCLRE1C with trimming of TCR beta V- and J-genes. Most of the TCR beta V segments (in an earlier analysis) were productive either about 87% or about 30% of the time.

The study ran its PCR with 60 Vbeta and 13 Jbeta primers. Measured with immunoSEQ multiplex PCR; TCRdb has only the in-frame clones, and not every one. The sample carries fewer than 200,000 clones, 65% to 90% recorded once. In germline, CDR1 is MNHNY, CDR2 SVGAGI (reference sequence). This CDR3 contains 15 residues. V was trimmed by 2 bases and J by 9 bases, leaving 17 bases between them. In the case of this clone: What it binds is unknown.

The source of this sequence is a man aged 50 to 59 in good health and CMV-seropositive. The sequencing sample was made of PBMCs. The rearrangement uses TRBV6-6 and TRBJ2-1; a possible D gene is TRBD2 (5 bases). CDR3 protein: CASSYGGSGPFEQFF. The CDR3, as DNA: TGTGCCAGCAGTTACGGAGGAAGCGGCCCTTTTGAGCAGTTCTTC.